A selection of T cell receptor beta chains follows, all from one sample in a study of T-cell memory formation after mild COVID-19. TCRdb used MiXCR to reprocess the 5' RACE reads, holding one entry per CDR3 protein. The sample shows around 99,000 distinct CDR3 sequences, about 15% of them seen only once. Source material: PBMCs or a T cell subset sorted from them (not recorded which). All receptors come from a man aged 18 to 30 who had mild COVID-19 (a few samples of this study predate the infection). Cell type and time point are not known. CDR3s include the opening cysteine and the closing phenylalanine or tryptophan. The D gene is left open where the match is weak. Clone size is stated in some rows and not others, as once, few, many or a class when expanded.

cdr3_length j_call v_call d_call clone_size cdr3_aa cdr3_nt
14 TRBJ1-2 TRBV5-6 . few CASSPLGLNYGYTF TGTGCCAGCAGCCCACTGGGACTGAACTATGGCTACACCTTC
15 TRBJ1-1 TRBV5-1 . few CASSLGVPGVPEAFF TGCGCCAGCAGCTTAGGGGTCCCCGGGGTGCCTGAAGCTTTCTTT
12 TRBJ1-2 TRBV6-2/TRBV6-3 . few CAGRTSYYGYTF TGTGCCGGGCGGACTTCCTATTACGGCTACACCTTC
14 TRBJ1-5 TRBV5-1 . many CASSPNPGDQPQHF TGCGCCAGCAGCCCCAATCCAGGGGATCAGCCCCAGCATTTT
15 TRBJ2-1 TRBV7-9 . few CASSFLAVPYNEQFF TGTGCCAGCAGCTTCCTTGCGGTCCCTTACAATGAGCAGTTCTTC
11 TRBJ2-3 TRBV6-5 . . CASGAADTQYF TGTGCCAGCGGGGCGGCAGATACGCAGTATTTT
13 TRBJ2-1 TRBV24-1 . . CATSGDLLDEQFF TGTGCCACCAGTGGGGACTTGTTGGATGAGCAGTTCTTC
13 TRBJ1-1 TRBV13 . . CASSCDFNTEAFF TGTGCCAGCAGCTGCGATTTTAACACTGAAGCTTTCTTT
17 TRBJ2-5 TRBV7-8 . few CASSLWRVRVKRETQYF TGTGCCAGCAGCTTATGGAGGGTCAGGGTCAAGCGAGAGACCCAGTACTTC
14 TRBJ2-3 TRBV11-2 . few CASRPGGSTDTQYF TGTGCCAGCAGACCAGGGGGGAGCACAGATACGCAGTATTTT